Following are 28 T cell receptor beta chains from one sample sequenced in a study of cytomegalovirus exposure and HLA in healthy donors. It was with 60 Vbeta and 13 Jbeta primers that the PCR ran. The table came from immunoSEQ multiplex PCR; TCRdb's copy has only in-frame clones and leaves some out. The repertoire holds approximately 100,000 clones, about 77% seen once, with 4% in the top ten. The source material was PBMCs. These receptor sequences come from a woman in her forties or fifties in good health and CMV-seropositive.

This clone showed up just a few times. This chain uses TRBV5-4 with TRBJ1-1, with TRBD1 identical over 8 bases. With 9 bases clipped from V and 3 bases from J, the junction kept 10 bases outside the gene matches. This CDR3 has 14 residues. Germline V gene sequence: CDR1 SGHNT, CDR2 YYREEE (reference sequence). The CDR3 DNA follows: TGTGCCACTGCGTACGGGACAGGTTACACTGAAGCTTTCTTT. This codes for CATAYGTGYTEAFF.

This sequence joins TRBV2 and TRBJ2-4, with D possibly matching TRBD2 (5 bases). This CDR3 is built from 13 residues. Trimming took 11 bases from V and 3 from J, leaving 14 bases between them. The germline gives CDR1 SNHLY, CDR2 FYNNEI. This CDR3 reads CAEGSFGKNIQYF. Written as DNA, the CDR3 is TGTGCCGAGGGAAGTTTTGGCAAAAACATTCAGTACTTC.

J is TRBJ2-2 and V is TRBV9; maybe TRBD1 (6 bases). CDR1 and CDR2 (germline): SGDLS, YYNGEE. V shed 7 bases and J shed 1 base, with 17 bases lying between them. The CDR3 has 16 amino acids. CDR3: CASQSGAGRNTGELFF. The CDR3 DNA follows: TGTGCCAGCCAATCAGGGGCAGGGAGGAACACCGGGGAGCTGTTTTTT. Supplemented by reference TRBV9 and TRBJ2-2, the full variable domain reads DSGVTQTPKHLITATGQRVTLRCSPRSGDLSVYWYQQSLDQGLQFLIQYYNGEERAKGNILERFSAQQFPDLHSELNLSSLELGDSALYFCASQSGAGRNTGELFFGEGSRLTVL.

The V gene is TRBV2, the J gene TRBJ1-5; no reliable D call. The CDR3 runs to 13 residues. V lost 1 base and J 6 bases, leaving 7 bases between the germline ends. Germline assignment: CDR1 SNHLY and CDR2 FYNNEI. DNA for the CDR3: TGTGCCAGCAGTGAAGACTTCTCTCAGCCCCAGCATTTT. This codes for CASSEDFSQPQHF.

This chain links TRBV11-2 with TRBJ2-5; D may be TRBD1 (6 bases). The J call may be in error: the DNA end matches TRBJ2-7 better. CDR3 length: 13 amino acids. Germline V CDR1 and CDR2: SGHAT, FQNNGV. The CDR3 sequence is CASSDRTDYEQYF. The CDR3 DNA reads TGTGCCAGCAGCGACAGGACAGACTACGAGCAGTACTTC.

The chain carries TRBV13 and TRBJ2-2; tentatively, D is TRBD2 (6 bases). Germline V CDR1 and CDR2: PRHDT, FYEKMQ (reference sequence). The CDR3 length is 16 residues. The V and J ends lost 5 bases and 7 bases respectively, with 20 bases between them. Here the CDR3 DNA reads TGTGCCAGCAGCCCCGACGGGGACGGAGGGAGCGGGGAGCTGTTTTTT. Amino acids: CASSPDGDGGSGELFF.

This clone was seen once. The genes are TRBV5-1 and TRBJ1-1; D unclear. The V gene lost 0 bases and the J gene lost 0 bases, with 12 bases spanning the gap. Germline CDR1 reads SGHRS; CDR2 reads YFSETQ. This CDR3 is 16 amino acids long. This chain's CDR3 is CASSLGFGSLNTEAFF. Written as DNA, the CDR3 is TGCGCCAGCAGCTTGGGGTTTGGCAGTCTGAACACTGAAGCTTTCTTT.

This clone was detected a few times. DNA of the CDR3: TGCGCCAGCAGTGACCCGACGGGTCCCACGGGAGAGCAGTACTTC. Amino acid sequence: CASSDPTGPTGEQYF. V usage is TRBV10-1 and J usage is TRBJ2-7, with a weak D call TRBD2 (5 bases). Trimming stripped 3 bases from V and 7 bases from J, with 19 bases between. The germline V gene encodes CDR1 WNHNN and CDR2 SYGVQD (reference sequence). The CDR3 has 15 amino acids.

This clone was seen only once. The sample contains more than one DNA sequence encoding this CDR3. This sequence joins TRBV27 and TRBJ2-7; 9 positions agree with TRBD1. Losses at the gene ends were 4 bases for V and 4 bases for J; bases not matched to a gene: 8. The CDR3 is 15 amino acids. Germline assignment: CDR1 MNHEY and CDR2 SMNVEV (reference sequence). CDR3 nucleotide sequence: TGTGCCAGCAGTTCCCTGGGACAGGGTCGATACGAGCAGTACTTC. Protein sequence: CASSSLGQGRYEQYF.

The chain links TRBV4-1 to TRBJ2-1; 10 bases are a match to TRBD2. Germline assignment: CDR1 MGHRA and CDR2 YSYEKL. Germline trimming cut 1 base from V and 8 bases from J; bases unmatched to any gene: 8. This CDR3 is built from 16 residues. CDR3 loop: CASSQGKRGGLDEQFF. The CDR3 DNA is TGCGCCAGCAGCCAAGGAAAGCGGGGGGGCCTGGATGAGCAGTTCTTC.

CDR3 in DNA: TGTGCCAGCAGTCCTGAGGGCTTCGGGGGCTACACCTTC. Protein product: CASSPEGFGGYTF. The chain uses TRBV6-4 and TRBJ1-2; D unresolved. The germline gives CDR1 MRHNA, CDR2 SNTAGT. Between the trimmed V and J ends, which lost 5 bases and 8 bases, there was a span of 15 bases. The CDR3 is made up of 13 amino acids.

This sequence joins TRBV14 and TRBJ1-1; the D is unclear. The CDR3 has 16 residues. V was trimmed by 0 bases and J by 1 base, leaving 12 bases between them. Germline-derived CDR1 and CDR2 are SGHDN and FVKESK. CDR3 in amino acids: CASSQEYSLTNTEAFF. Here the CDR3 DNA reads TGTGCCAGCAGCCAAGAATACAGCCTAACGAACACTGAAGCTTTCTTT.

This chain connects TRBV5-5 to TRBJ1-5, with D tentatively TRBD1 (5 bases). CDR1 SGHKS and CDR2 YYEKEE come from the germline V gene (reference sequence). V gave up 3 bases and J gave up 1 base, with 8 bases separating them. This CDR3 spans 14 amino acids. CDR3 nucleotides: TGTGCCAGCAGCTCAGCAGGGAGCAATCAGCCCCAGCATTTT. It is translated as CASSSAGSNQPQHF.

This clone showed up just a few times. The chain uses TRBV7-8 and TRBJ2-3, with a tentative D call TRBD2 (5 bases). The V gene's germline CDR1 is SGHVS and CDR2 FQNEAQ. The CDR3 is made up of 15 amino acids. The germline V and J ends were trimmed by 1 base and 6 bases, with 14 bases remaining between them. CDR3 DNA sequence: TGTGCCAGCAGCTTAGTTTTGCGGGCAGGTGATACGCAGTATTTT. Amino acid sequence: CASSLVLRAGDTQYF. The whole variable domain, filled in from reference TRBV7-8 and TRBJ2-3, reads GAGVSQSPRYKVAKRGQDVALRCDPISGHVSLFWYQQALGQGPEFLTYFQNEAQLDKSGLPSDRFFAERPEGSVSTLKIQRTQQEDSAVYLCASSLVLRAGDTQYFGPGTRLTVL.

This rearrangement joins TRBV18 to TRBJ2-5, with TRBD2 matching over 10 bases. This CDR3 contains 15 residues. Germline trimming cut 3 bases from V and 4 bases from J; bases unmatched to any gene: 5. Per germline, CDR1 KGHSH and CDR2 LQKENI. The CDR3 loop reads CASSPDWTSGETQYF. CDR3 DNA sequence: TGTGCCAGCTCACCCGATTGGACTAGCGGAGAGACCCAGTACTTC. The full variable domain, completed using reference TRBV18 and TRBJ2-5, is NAGVMQNPRHLVRRRGQEARLRCSPMKGHSHVYWYRQLPEEGLKFMVYLQKENIIDESGMPKERFSAEFPKEGPSILRIQQVVRGDSAAYFCASSPDWTSGETQYFGPGTRLLVL.

There are a few counts of this clone. The chain is built from TRBV11-2 and TRBJ2-1; unclear D gene. CDR1 and CDR2 from the germline V gene are SGHAT and FQNNGV. The CDR3 covers 11 residues. The V gene lost 3 bases and the J gene lost 10 bases, with 7 bases spanning the gap. This CDR3 is CASSFRREQFF. CDR3 sequence (DNA): TGTGCCAGCAGCTTTAGGAGAGAGCAGTTCTTC.

V is TRBV30 and J is TRBJ1-1, with 10 bases fitting TRBD1. J gave up 4 bases and V 3 bases, and 8 bases lay outside the gene matches. The germline gives CDR1 GTSNPN, CDR2 SVGIG (reference sequence). The CDR3 totals 15 residues. The DNA of the CDR3 is TGTGCCTGGAGCAACGCCGGGACAGGGGTCACTGAAGCTTTCTTT. Amino acids: CAWSNAGTGVTEAFF.

The V gene is TRBV4-1, the J gene TRBJ2-2; 9 bases fit TRBD2. CDR3 length: 17 amino acids. Trimming at V came to 0 bases and at J to 4 bases, leaving 6 bases not matched to a gene. Germline CDR1 is MGHRA and CDR2 is YSYEKL. CDR3 bases: TGCGCCAGCAGCCAAGATGGGAGCGGGAGGCCCACCGGGGAGCTGTTTTTT. Protein: CASSQDGSGRPTGELFF.

The V call is TRBV2, the J call TRBJ1-1, with D maybe TRBD1 (5 bases). The CDR3 is made up of 15 amino acids. Germline V gives CDR1 SNHLY, CDR2 FYNNEI. Trimming took off 5 bases at V and 11 bases at J, with 24 bases between the two ends. The CDR3 sequence is CASSIKGVGLIGAFF. The DNA of the CDR3 is TGTGCCAGCAGTATTAAAGGGGTTGGGTTGATCGGGGCTTTCTTT.

Turning to this clone: At one boundary the junction diverges from the germline segment, which might be a read error. The chain links TRBV6-5 to TRBJ2-1, with a weak D call TRBD1 (6 bases). This CDR3 contains 14 residues. Germline CDR1 is MNHEY and CDR2 is SVGAGI. CDR3 nucleotide sequence: TGTGCCAGCAGTTATCCGGACAGAGACAATGGGCAGTTCTTC. Residues: CASSYPDRDNGQFF.

The chain couples TRBV29-1 to TRBJ2-2, with 11 bases matching TRBD2. Germline values: CDR1 SQVTM, CDR2 ANQGSEA. The V gene end was trimmed by 5 bases and the J gene end by 1 base; junction bases not matched to a gene: 3. The CDR3 extends over 15 amino acids. In DNA form, the CDR3 reads TGCAGCGTTAGAGGGACTAGCGGGAACACCGGGGAGCTGTTTTTT. Translating it yields CSVRGTSGNTGELFF.

V usage is TRBV21-1 and J usage is TRBJ2-4; the table's D call, TRBD1, was not checked against the DNA. TRBV21-1 is assigned pseudogene status. The length of the CDR3 is 18 residues. The CDR3 DNA reads TGTGCCAGCAGCAAAGGGGGAACAGGGGACGGTGAGGACAACATTCAGTACTTC. It codes for CASSKGGTGDGEDNIQYF.

This clone has only a few counts. The chain joins TRBV20-1 to TRBJ1-2, with unresolved D. Deletions cut 2 bases from V and 4 bases from J, with 5 bases between. There are 11 residues in the CDR3. The germline CDR1 and CDR2 sequences are DFQATT and SNEGSKA (reference sequence). The CDR3 is CSARFGYGYTF. The CDR3 DNA follows: TGCAGTGCTAGATTCGGCTATGGCTACACCTTC.

The V and J genes are TRBV7-2 and TRBJ1-1, with a tentative D call TRBD1 (5 bases). Germline V CDR1 and CDR2: SGHTA, FQGNSA. The CDR3 has 14 residues. V was pared by 2 bases and J by 2 bases, with 9 bases between. The CDR3 coding sequence is TGTGCCAGCAGCTTATGGGGGGGAAACACTGAAGCTTTCTTT. Its protein product is CASSLWGGNTEAFF.

The V gene is TRBV14, the J gene TRBJ2-7; TRBD1 aligns across 11 bases. The CDR3 is 19 residues long. V lost 0 bases, J lost 2 bases, and 12 bases stayed unmatched. Germline CDR1 reads SGHDN; CDR2 reads FVKESK. The CDR3 spells CASSQEKASQGQGAYEQYF. The DNA of the CDR3 is TGTGCCAGCAGCCAAGAAAAGGCTAGTCAGGGACAGGGGGCCTACGAGCAGTACTTC.

This sequence joins TRBV29-1 and TRBJ2-1; TRBD2 aligns across 9 bases. This CDR3 has 13 amino acids. Germline assignment: CDR1 SQVTM and CDR2 ANQGSEA. Trimming took 4 bases from V and 8 from J; bases not matched to a gene: 6. The CDR3 nucleotides read TGCAGCGTTGTGGCTAGCGGGGTTTATGAGCAGTTCTTC. Amino acid sequence: CSVVASGVYEQFF.

This clone was seen only a few times. The chain recombines TRBV10-2 with TRBJ1-2; 7 positions match TRBD1. Unmatched junction bases numbered 9, after V lost 9 bases and J lost 8 bases. CDR3 size: 12 residues. Germline loops: CDR1 WSHSY, CDR2 SAAADI. The CDR3 DNA reads TGCGCCAGTGGTACAGGGGTTGAAGGCTACACCTTC. Amino acid sequence: CASGTGVEGYTF.

This clone was recorded only once. The chain links TRBV2 to TRBJ1-1, with TRBD1 as a possible D gene (5 bases). Looked up from germline, CDR1 is SNHLY and CDR2 is FYNNEI. The CDR3 has 11 amino acids. V was clipped by 9 bases and J by 4 bases, with 9 bases between them. In DNA form, the CDR3 reads TGTGCCAGTCAGGGTCCCACTGAAGCTTTCTTT. As protein: CASQGPTEAFF.